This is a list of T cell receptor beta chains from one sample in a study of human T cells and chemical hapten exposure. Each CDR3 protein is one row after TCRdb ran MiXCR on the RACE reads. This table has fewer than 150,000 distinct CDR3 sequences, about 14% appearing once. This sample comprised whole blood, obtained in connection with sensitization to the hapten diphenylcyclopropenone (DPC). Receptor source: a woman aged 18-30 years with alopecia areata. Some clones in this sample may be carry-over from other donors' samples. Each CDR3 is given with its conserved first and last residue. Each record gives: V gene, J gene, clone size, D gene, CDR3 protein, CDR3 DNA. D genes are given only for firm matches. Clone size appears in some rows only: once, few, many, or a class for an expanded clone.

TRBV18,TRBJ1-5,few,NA,CASSIDGRNQPQHF,TGTGCCAGCTCCATCGACGGACGCAATCAGCCCCAGCATTTT
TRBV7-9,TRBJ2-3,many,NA,CASRALGALSTDTQYF,TGTGCCAGCAGAGCCCTAGGGGCACTAAGCACAGATACGCAGTATTTT
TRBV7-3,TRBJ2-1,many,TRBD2,CASSTGPGTSAYNEQFF,TGTGCCAGCAGCACGGGGCCCGGGACTAGCGCCTACAATGAGCAGTTCTTC
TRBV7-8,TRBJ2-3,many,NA,CASSLAPVLSTDTQYF,TGTGCCAGCAGCTTAGCGCCGGTCCTTTCTACAGATACGCAGTATTTT
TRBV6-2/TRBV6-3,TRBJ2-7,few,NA,CASSPAGTPLYEQYF,TGTGCCAGCAGCCCAGCCGGGACACCCCTCTACGAGCAGTACTTC
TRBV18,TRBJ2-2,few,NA,CASQAVEGTGELFF,TGTGCCAGTCAGGCGGTCGAAGGCACCGGGGAGCTGTTTTTT
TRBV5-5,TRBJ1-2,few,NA,CASSPGIPGLNYGYTF,TGTGCCAGCAGCCCCGGGATCCCGGGACTCAACTATGGCTACACCTTC
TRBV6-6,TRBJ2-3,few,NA,CASGDTDTQYF,TGTGCCAGCGGGGACACTGATACGCAGTATTTT
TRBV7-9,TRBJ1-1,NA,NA,CASSLPGAITEAFF,TGTGCCAGCAGCTTACCAGGGGCGATAACTGAAGCTTTCTTT
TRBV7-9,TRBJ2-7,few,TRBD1,CASSSGQGVGQYF,TGTGCCAGCAGCTCGGGACAGGGAGTAGGGCAGTACTTC